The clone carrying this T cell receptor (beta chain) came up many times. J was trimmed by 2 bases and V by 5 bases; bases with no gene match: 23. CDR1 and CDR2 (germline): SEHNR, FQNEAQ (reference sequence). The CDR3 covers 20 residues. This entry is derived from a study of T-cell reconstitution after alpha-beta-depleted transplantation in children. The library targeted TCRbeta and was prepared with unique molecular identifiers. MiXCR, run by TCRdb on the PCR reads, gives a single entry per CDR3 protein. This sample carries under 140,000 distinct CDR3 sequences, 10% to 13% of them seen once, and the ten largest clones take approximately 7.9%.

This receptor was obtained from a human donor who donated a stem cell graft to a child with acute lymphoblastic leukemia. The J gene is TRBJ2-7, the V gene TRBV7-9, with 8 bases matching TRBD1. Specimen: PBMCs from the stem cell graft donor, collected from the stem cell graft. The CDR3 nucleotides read TGTGCCAGCAGCCTTAACTCGGGAGCCCGACAGGGGATTATCGCCTACGAGCAGTACTTC. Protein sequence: CASSLNSGARQGIIAYEQYF.